This TCR beta chain was identified in a study of T cells after yellow fever vaccination. The V and J ends lost 2 bases and 7 bases respectively, with 11 bases between them. The CDR3 is made up of 14 amino acids. Germline assignment: CDR1 MGHDK and CDR2 SYGVNS. Using its own MiXCR run on the 5' RACE reads, TCRdb lists one record per CDR3 protein. The table records under 400,000 distinct CDR3 sequences, around an eighth of them present only once. The TCR originated in a man between 18 and 35 years old who received the YFV17D yellow fever vaccine. The source material was CD4+ T cells sorted from PBMCs, sampled 15 days after the yellow fever booster vaccination. The chain links TRBV25-1 to TRBJ1-4; D might be TRBD1 (6 bases). The CDR3: CASSETGTPEKLFF. CDR3 nucleotide sequence: TGTGCCAGCAGTGAAACAGGGACTCCTGAAAAACTGTTTTTT.